These 17 T cell receptor beta chains were all obtained from the same sample, sequenced in a study of early T cells in non-severe SARS-CoV-2 infection listed by TCRdb under 2021. The library was generated by 5' RACE. The sequencer listed for this sample is NextSeq 500. Clones were called with MiXCR by TCRdb after fastp trimmed the public reads at Q25, and only in-frame beta chains were retained. Rows merge per CDR3 protein into single entries with the most common DNA and genes. Across this sample there are tens of thousands of distinct CDR3 sequences, with approximately 12% seen only once. Around 1.7% of the sample lies in the top ten. Sequencing input: whole blood. Receptors originate from an adult who was a healthcare worker with PCR-confirmed SARS-CoV-2 infection or an uninfected control (not recorded which).

This clonotype was counted only a few times. This rearrangement joins TRBV10-3 to TRBJ1-2, with D hard to call. The CDR3 is 15 amino acids. V was cut by 5 bases and J by 0 bases, with 13 bases left in between. CDR1 and CDR2 (germline): ENHRY, SYGVKD. CDR3 region: CAISPEGWANYGYTF. The CDR3 bases are TGTGCCATCAGTCCCGAGGGATGGGCTAACTATGGCTACACCTTC.

The gene calls are TRBV6-6 and TRBJ1-1; D remains unclear. This CDR3 region has 14 residues. Per germline, CDR1 MNHNY and CDR2 SVGAGI (reference sequence). V lost 7 bases and J lost 1, with 13 bases in between. CDR3 DNA sequence: TGTGCCAGCATCGCCGGCGGGAGGAACACTGAAGCTTTCTTT. The encoded protein is CASIAGGRNTEAFF.

The CDR3 sequence is CASSEAHRNAMYEQYF. CDR3 coding DNA: TGTGCCAGCAGTGAAGCGCACAGGAACGCAATGTACGAGCAGTACTTC. The J gene is TRBJ2-7, the V gene TRBV2; maybe TRBD1 (5 bases). V shed 0 bases and J shed 4 bases, with 16 bases lying between them. CDR3 length: 16 amino acids. Germline CDR1 and CDR2: SNHLY and FYNNEI. Filled out from reference TRBV2 and TRBJ2-7, the complete variable domain reads EPEVTQTPSHQVTQMGQEVILRCVPISNHLYFYWYRQILGQKVEFLVSFYNNEISEKSEIFDDQFSVERPDGSNFTLKIRSTKLEDSAMYFCASSEAHRNAMYEQYFGPGTRLTVT.

There are a few counts of this clonotype. The chain combines TRBV20-1 with TRBJ2-4; TRBD2 is a possible D gene (6 bases). Germline assignment: CDR1 DFQATT and CDR2 SNEGSKA (reference sequence). This CDR3 is built from 14 residues. V was pared by 0 bases and J by 5 bases, with 11 bases between. The CDR3 DNA reads as TGCAGTGCTAGAGAGGGGAGGCGGGAAAACATTCAGTACTTC. Its protein is CSAREGRRENIQYF.

This clonotype has at least ten counts. The chain uses TRBV5-1 and TRBJ2-5; 10 nucleotides align to TRBD1. V lost 2 bases and J lost 5; bases outside the gene matches: 12. Germline V gives CDR1 SGHRS, CDR2 YFSETQ. The CDR3 sequence is 17 residues long. The CDR3, as DNA: TGCGCCAGCAGCTTAGGACCTTCGCGGGGACAGGGGGAGACCCAGTACTTC. Its translation is CASSLGPSRGQGETQYF.

The chain is built from TRBV7-9 and TRBJ2-1; D tentatively reads TRBD1 or TRBD2 (5 bases each). V was cut by 6 bases and J by 0 bases, with 12 bases left in between. Germline V gene lookup returns CDR1 SEHNR and CDR2 FQNEAQ (reference sequence). The CDR3 covers 15 residues. The CDR3 DNA is TGTGCCAGCAGACCCGTGAGGGGCTCCTACAATGAGCAGTTCTTC. Its protein product is CASRPVRGSYNEQFF. Full variable domain (missing parts from reference TRBV7-9 and TRBJ2-1): DTGVSQNPRHKITKRGQNVTFRCDPISEHNRLYWYRQTLGQGPEFLTYFQNEAQLEKSRLLSDRFSAERPKGSFSTLEIQRTEQGDSAMYLCASRPVRGSYNEQFFGPGTRLTVL.

In the case of this clonotype: A single base separates this from a much larger clone, so it may be a read error. The CDR3 does not close with the conserved phenylalanine or tryptophan, likely indicating a read error. This chain links TRBV6-1 with TRBJ1-1, with D possibly matching TRBD1 (5 bases). V shed 8 bases and J shed 6 bases, with 16 bases lying between them. Germline V gives CDR1 MNHNS, CDR2 SASEGT. CDR3 length: 13 residues. The DNA for the CDR3 is TGTGCCAGCCGCCCCGGGCAGGGTCCTGAAGCTTTCTCT. It is translated as CASRPGQGPEAFS.

This chain links TRBV19 with TRBJ1-5, with D possibly being TRBD1 (5 bases). The length of the CDR3 is 14 residues. V lost 5 bases to trimming and J lost 7 bases, with 15 bases between them. Germline V gene lookup returns CDR1 LNHDA and CDR2 SQIVND (reference sequence). The CDR3 nucleotides are TGTGCCAGTAGTTCGGGGCAAGGAGTGCAGCCCCAGCATTTT. It specifies CASSSGQGVQPQHF.

The rearrangement uses TRBV30 and TRBJ2-7, with TRBD2 identical over 13 bases. The ends lost 2 bases at V and 2 bases at J; junction bases unmatched: 6. CDR3 length equals 16 residues. Germline V CDR1 and CDR2: GTSNPN, SVGIG (reference sequence). The CDR3 sequence: CAWSPPGLAGTYEQYF. The CDR3, as DNA: TGTGCCTGGAGTCCCCCGGGACTAGCGGGGACCTACGAGCAGTACTTC.

This clonotype occurred once. It may be a read error: a sequence one base away is much more abundant. The rearrangement links TRBV7-9 to TRBJ1-4; D ambiguous. This CDR3 spans 15 amino acids. Germline V gene lookup returns CDR1 SEHNR and CDR2 FQNEAQ (reference sequence). CDR3 coding DNA: TGTGCCAGCAGCTCGATCGATGCAACTGATGAAAAACTGTTTTTT. It encodes CASSSIDATDEKLFF.

This clonotype was counted between two and nine times. This chain uses TRBV27 with TRBJ1-2; 9 bases are shared with TRBD1. CDR3 length: 15 residues. Germline V lookup: CDR1 MNHEY, CDR2 SMNVEV (reference sequence). V gave up 3 bases and J gave up 7 bases; unmatched junction bases: 9. The CDR3 DNA is TGTGCCAGCAGTTTGGAGTACAGGGGGCACTTTGGCTACACCTTC. It translates to CASSLEYRGHFGYTF.

This clonotype was detected many times. The chain combines TRBV2 with TRBJ2-6, with D possibly TRBD1 on 5 matching bases. CDR1 and CDR2 (germline): SNHLY, FYNNEI. V was trimmed by 6 bases and J by 1 base, leaving 7 bases between them. The CDR3 contains 14 residues. CDR3 loop: CASSSGSGANVLTF. The CDR3 coding sequence is TGTGCCAGCAGCTCAGGGTCTGGGGCCAACGTCCTGACTTTC. The entire variable domain, with the rest obtained from reference TRBV2 and TRBJ2-6, is as follows: EPEVTQTPSHQVTQMGQEVILRCVPISNHLYFYWYRQILGQKVEFLVSFYNNEISEKSEIFDDQFSVERPDGSNFTLKIRSTKLEDSAMYFCASSSGSGANVLTFGAGSRLTVL.

This clonotype was picked up many times. The chain carries TRBV3-1 and TRBJ2-5, with 12 bases aligning to TRBD2. The CDR3 consists of 16 residues. Trimming took 3 bases from V and 2 from J; bases not matched to a gene: 4. Germline V gene data show CDR1 as LGHDT and CDR2 as YNNKEL (reference sequence). CDR3 DNA sequence: TGTGCCAGCAGCCACCGACTAGCGGGGGTACAAGAGACCCAGTACTTC. Translating gives CASSHRLAGVQETQYF.

There are a few counts of this clonotype. The chain employs TRBV7-2 and TRBJ2-7; D call uncertain. The CDR3 runs to 17 residues. CDR1 is SGHTA, CDR2 FQGNSA, per germline. Trimming removed 1 base at V and 2 bases at J, with 18 bases between. Here the CDR3 reads CASSLGLGGRAPYEQYF. CDR3 DNA: TGTGCCAGCAGCTTAGGTTTGGGCGGCCGAGCCCCCTACGAGCAGTACTTC.

The chain joins TRBV10-3 to TRBJ2-3; D is uncertain. Germline CDR1 is ENHRY and CDR2 is SYGVKD. Trimming pared 3 bases from V and 2 bases from J, leaving 3 bases between. CDR3 size: 12 residues. This CDR3 reads CAISEVTDTQYF. The CDR3 DNA reads as TGTGCCATCAGTGAAGTCACAGATACGCAGTATTTT.

This clonotype was detected only a few times. This sequence joins TRBV7-8 and TRBJ2-7; TRBD1 or TRBD2 may be the D gene (5 bases each). The V gene's germline CDR1 is SGHVS and CDR2 FQNEAQ. The CDR3 covers 14 residues. Trimming took 4 bases from V and 0 from J, leaving 10 bases between them. Here the CDR3 DNA reads TGTGCCAGCAGCTCTGGGGGACCCTCCTACGAGCAGTACTTC. Protein sequence: CASSSGGPSYEQYF.

This clonotype was seen once. V gene TRBV12-3 or TRBV12-4 combines with J gene TRBJ2-2; D gene uncertain. Trimming took off 3 bases at V and 0 bases at J, with 8 bases between the two ends. This CDR3 region has 15 residues. In nucleotides, the CDR3 is TGTGCCAGCAGTTTCTTTTCGGCGAACACCGGGGAGCTGTTTTTT. As protein: CASSFFSANTGELFF.